This TCR beta chain is from a study of blood T cell repertoires in COVID-19. Across the whole study: PBMCs, B-cell-depleted T cells, or T cells were the source of the cDNA or gDNA that made up the material.

TCRdb keeps only in-frame clones here, not all; method: immunoSEQ multiplex PCR. The sample carries a few hundred thousand clones, about 85% recorded once. Cohort 3 donors were reported recovered after two negative PCRs, clearance, or symptom resolution. Material for sequencing was PBMCs or T cells enriched from blood (not recorded which). The TCR was taken from a woman in her forties or fifties who had recovered from COVID-19.

The CDR3 here is CASSDAGAGNTIYF. CDR3 coding DNA: TGCGCCAGCAGCGATGCAGGGGCTGGAAACACCATATATTTT. The gene calls are TRBV5-1 and TRBJ1-3, with D possibly TRBD1 on 6 matching bases. The CDR3 totals 14 residues. V lost 4 bases and J 2 bases, leaving 10 bases between the germline ends. CDR1 and CDR2 from the germline V gene are SGHRS and YFSETQ.